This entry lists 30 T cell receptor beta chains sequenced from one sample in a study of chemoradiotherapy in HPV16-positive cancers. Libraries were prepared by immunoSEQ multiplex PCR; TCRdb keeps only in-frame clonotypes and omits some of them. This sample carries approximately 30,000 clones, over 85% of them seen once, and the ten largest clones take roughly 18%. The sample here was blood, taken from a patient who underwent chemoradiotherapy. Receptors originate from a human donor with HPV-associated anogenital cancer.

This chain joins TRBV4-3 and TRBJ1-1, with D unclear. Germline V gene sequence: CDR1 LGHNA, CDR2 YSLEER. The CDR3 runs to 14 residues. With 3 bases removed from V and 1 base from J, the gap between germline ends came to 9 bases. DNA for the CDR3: TGCGCCAGCAGCCAGGGAATCTGGAACACTGAAGCTTTCTTT. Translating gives CASSQGIWNTEAFF.

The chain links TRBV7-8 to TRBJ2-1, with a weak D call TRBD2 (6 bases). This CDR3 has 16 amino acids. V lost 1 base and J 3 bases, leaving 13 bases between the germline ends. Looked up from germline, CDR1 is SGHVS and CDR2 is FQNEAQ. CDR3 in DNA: TGTGCCAGCAGCTTAGGCCGGGACTGGGTCTACAATGAGCAGTTCTTC. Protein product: CASSLGRDWVYNEQFF.

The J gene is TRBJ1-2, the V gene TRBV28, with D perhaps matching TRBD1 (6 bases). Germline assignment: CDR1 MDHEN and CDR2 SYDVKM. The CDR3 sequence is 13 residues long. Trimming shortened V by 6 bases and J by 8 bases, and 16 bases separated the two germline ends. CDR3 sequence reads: CASSQWGAGGYTF. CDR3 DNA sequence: TGTGCCAGCAGCCAATGGGGGGCCGGAGGCTACACCTTC.

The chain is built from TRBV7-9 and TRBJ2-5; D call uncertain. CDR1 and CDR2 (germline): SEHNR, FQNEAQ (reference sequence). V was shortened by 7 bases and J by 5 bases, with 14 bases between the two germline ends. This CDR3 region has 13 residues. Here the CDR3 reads CASIMGSKETQYF. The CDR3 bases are TGTGCCAGCATAATGGGAAGCAAGGAGACCCAGTACTTC.

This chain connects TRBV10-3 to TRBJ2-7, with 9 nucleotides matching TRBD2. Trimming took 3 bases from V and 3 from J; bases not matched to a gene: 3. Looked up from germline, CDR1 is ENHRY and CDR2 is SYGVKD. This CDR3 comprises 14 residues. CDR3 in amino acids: CAISDGAGGYEQYF. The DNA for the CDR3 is TGTGCCATCAGTGATGGAGCGGGAGGCTACGAGCAGTACTTC.

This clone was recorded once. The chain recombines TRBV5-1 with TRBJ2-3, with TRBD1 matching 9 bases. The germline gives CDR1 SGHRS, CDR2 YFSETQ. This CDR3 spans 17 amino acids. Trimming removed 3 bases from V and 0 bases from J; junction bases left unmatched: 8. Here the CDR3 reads CASSSWGGTGSTDTQYF. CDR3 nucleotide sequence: TGCGCCAGCAGCTCCTGGGGGGGGACAGGGAGCACAGATACGCAGTATTTT.

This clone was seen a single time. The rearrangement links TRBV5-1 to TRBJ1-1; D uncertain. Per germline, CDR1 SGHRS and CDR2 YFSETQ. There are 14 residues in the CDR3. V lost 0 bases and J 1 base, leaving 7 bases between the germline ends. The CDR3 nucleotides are TGCGCCAGCAGCTTGGTTGCGGGGAACACTGAAGCTTTCTTT. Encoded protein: CASSLVAGNTEAFF.

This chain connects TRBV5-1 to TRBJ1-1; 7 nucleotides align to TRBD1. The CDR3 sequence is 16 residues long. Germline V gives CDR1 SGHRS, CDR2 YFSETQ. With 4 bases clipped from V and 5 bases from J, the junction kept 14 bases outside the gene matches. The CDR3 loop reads CASSNRQGGRATEAFF. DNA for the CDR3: TGCGCCAGCAGCAACCGACAGGGTGGTCGGGCTACTGAAGCTTTCTTT.

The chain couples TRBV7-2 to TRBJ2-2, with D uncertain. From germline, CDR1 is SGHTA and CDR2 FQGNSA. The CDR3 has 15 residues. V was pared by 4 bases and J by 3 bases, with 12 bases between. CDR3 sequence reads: CASSYRYGDTGELFF. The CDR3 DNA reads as TGTGCCAGCAGCTATCGATATGGGGACACCGGGGAGCTGTTTTTT.

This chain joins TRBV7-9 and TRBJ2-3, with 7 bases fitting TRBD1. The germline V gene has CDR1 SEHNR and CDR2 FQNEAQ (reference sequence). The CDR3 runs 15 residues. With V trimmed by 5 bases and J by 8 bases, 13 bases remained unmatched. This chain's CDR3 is CASSPGTAQSSTQYF. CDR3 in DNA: TGTGCCAGCAGCCCAGGGACAGCACAATCCAGTACGCAGTATTTT.

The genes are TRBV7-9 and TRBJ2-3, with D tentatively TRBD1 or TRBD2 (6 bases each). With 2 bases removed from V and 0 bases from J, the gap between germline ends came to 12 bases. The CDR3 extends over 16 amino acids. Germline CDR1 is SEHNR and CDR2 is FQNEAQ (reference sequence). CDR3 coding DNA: TGTGCCAGCAGCTTATCCCGGGGGCTCAGCACAGATACGCAGTATTTT. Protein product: CASSLSRGLSTDTQYF. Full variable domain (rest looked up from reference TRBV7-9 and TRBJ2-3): DTGVSQNPRHKITKRGQNVTFRCDPISEHNRLYWYRQTLGQGPEFLTYFQNEAQLEKSRLLSDRFSAERPKGSFSTLEIQRTEQGDSAMYLCASSLSRGLSTDTQYFGPGTRLTVL.

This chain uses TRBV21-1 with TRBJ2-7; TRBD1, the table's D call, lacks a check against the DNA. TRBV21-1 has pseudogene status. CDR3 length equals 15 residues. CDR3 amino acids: CASSKGRGRYYEQYF. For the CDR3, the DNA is TGTGCCAGCAGCAAAGGCAGGGGCCGCTACTACGAGCAGTACTTC.

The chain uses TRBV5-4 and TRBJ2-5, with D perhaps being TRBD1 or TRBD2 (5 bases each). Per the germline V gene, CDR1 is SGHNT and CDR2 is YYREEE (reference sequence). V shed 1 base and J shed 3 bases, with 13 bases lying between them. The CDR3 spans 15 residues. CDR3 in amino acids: CASSLIGTVEETQYF. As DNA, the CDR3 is TGTGCCAGCAGCTTGATCGGGACGGTCGAAGAGACCCAGTACTTC.

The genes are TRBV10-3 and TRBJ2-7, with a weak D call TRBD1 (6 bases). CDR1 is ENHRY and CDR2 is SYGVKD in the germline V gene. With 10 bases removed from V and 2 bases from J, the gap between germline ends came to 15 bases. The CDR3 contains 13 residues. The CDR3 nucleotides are TGTGCCAGCAACAGGGCCCCTACCTACGAGCAGTACTTC. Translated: CASNRAPTYEQYF.

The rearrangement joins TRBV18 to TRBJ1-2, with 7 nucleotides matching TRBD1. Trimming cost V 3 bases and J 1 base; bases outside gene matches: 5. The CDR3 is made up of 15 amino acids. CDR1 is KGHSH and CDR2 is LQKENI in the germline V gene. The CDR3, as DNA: TGTGCCAGCTCACCCCGGGACAGCAGTAACTATGGCTACACCTTC. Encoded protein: CASSPRDSSNYGYTF.

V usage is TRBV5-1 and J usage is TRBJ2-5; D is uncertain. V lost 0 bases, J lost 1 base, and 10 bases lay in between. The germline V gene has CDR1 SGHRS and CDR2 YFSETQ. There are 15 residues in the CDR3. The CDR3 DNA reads TGCGCCAGCAGCTTGGGTGGCCAGGTCCAAGAGACCCAGTACTTC. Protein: CASSLGGQVQETQYF.

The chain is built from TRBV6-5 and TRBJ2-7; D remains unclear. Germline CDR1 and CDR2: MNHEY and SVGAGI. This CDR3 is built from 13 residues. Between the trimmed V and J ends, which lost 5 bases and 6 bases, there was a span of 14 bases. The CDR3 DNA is TGTGCCAGCAGTCAGAGCGACTCAACCGAGCAGTACTTC. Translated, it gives CASSQSDSTEQYF.

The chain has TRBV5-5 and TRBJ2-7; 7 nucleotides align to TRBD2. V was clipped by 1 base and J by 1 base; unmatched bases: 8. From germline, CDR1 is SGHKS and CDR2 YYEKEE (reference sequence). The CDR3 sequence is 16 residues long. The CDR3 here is CASSLQFSSGSYEQYF. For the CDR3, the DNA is TGTGCCAGCAGCTTGCAGTTCTCTAGCGGATCCTACGAGCAGTACTTC.

The CDR3 DNA sequence: TGCGCCAGCAGCCAGGACAGGGGAGGGCAGCCCCAGCATTTT. Its protein is CASSQDRGGQPQHF. This chain uses TRBV4-1 with TRBJ1-5, with 9 positions matching TRBD1. Germline CDR1 MGHRA, CDR2 YSYEKL. The J segment lost 7 bases and the V segment lost 3 bases, leaving 4 bases of the junction unmatched. This CDR3 has 14 amino acids.

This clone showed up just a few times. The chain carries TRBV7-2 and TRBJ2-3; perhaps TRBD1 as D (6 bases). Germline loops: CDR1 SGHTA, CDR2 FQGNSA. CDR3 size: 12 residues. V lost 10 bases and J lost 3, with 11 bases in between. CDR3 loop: CATNTGTDTQYF. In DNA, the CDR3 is TGTGCCACCAATACAGGGACAGATACGCAGTATTTT.

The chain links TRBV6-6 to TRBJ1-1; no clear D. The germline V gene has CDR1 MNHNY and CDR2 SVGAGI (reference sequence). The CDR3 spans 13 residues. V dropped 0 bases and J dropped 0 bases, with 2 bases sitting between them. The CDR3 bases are TGTGCCAGCAGTTACTCCCTGAACACTGAAGCTTTCTTT. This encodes CASSYSLNTEAFF.

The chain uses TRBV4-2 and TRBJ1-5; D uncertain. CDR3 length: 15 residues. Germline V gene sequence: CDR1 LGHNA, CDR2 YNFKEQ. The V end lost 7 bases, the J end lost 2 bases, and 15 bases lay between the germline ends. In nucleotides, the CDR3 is TGTGCCAGCACCACGACTCAAAGTGGCAATCAGCCCCAGCATTTT. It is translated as CASTTTQSGNQPQHF.

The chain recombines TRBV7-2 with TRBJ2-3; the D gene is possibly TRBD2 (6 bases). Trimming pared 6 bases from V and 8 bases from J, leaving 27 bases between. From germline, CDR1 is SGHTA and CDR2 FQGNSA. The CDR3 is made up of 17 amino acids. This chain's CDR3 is CASSLTGDLLQVTTQYF. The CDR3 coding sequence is TGTGCCAGCAGTTTGACCGGGGACTTACTGCAGGTGACTACGCAGTATTTT.

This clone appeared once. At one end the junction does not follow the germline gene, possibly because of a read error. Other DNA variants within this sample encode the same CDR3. The CDR3 is CASSLGGYSNQPQHF. CDR3 DNA: TGTGCTAGCAGCTTAGGCGGGTATAGCAATCAGCCCCAGCATTTT. The V and J genes are TRBV7-9 and TRBJ1-5; D call uncertain. From germline, CDR1 is SEHNR and CDR2 FQNEAQ (reference sequence). The length of the CDR3 is 15 residues.

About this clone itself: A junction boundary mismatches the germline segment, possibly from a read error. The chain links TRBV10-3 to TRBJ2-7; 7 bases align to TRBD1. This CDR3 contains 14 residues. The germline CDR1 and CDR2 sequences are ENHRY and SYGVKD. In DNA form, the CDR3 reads TGTGCCAGCAGTCACGGGACAGACAAGTACGAGCAGTACTTC. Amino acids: CASSHGTDKYEQYF.

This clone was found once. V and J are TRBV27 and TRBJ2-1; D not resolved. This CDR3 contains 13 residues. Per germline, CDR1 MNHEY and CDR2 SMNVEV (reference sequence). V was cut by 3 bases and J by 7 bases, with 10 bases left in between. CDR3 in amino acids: CASSLGPRNEQFF. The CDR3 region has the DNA TGTGCCAGCAGTTTGGGCCCGCGGAATGAGCAGTTCTTC.

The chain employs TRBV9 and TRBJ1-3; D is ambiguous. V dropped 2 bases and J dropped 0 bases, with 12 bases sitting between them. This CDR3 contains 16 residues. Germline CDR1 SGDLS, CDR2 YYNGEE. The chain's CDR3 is CASSVSGVVSGNTIYF. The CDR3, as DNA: TGTGCCAGCAGCGTCTCCGGCGTCGTCTCTGGAAACACCATATATTTT.

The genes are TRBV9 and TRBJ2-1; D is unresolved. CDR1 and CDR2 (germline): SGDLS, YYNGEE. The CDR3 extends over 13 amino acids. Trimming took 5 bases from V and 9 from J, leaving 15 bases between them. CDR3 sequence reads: CASRADTWGEQFF. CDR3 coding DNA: TGTGCCAGCAGAGCAGATACATGGGGTGAGCAGTTCTTC.

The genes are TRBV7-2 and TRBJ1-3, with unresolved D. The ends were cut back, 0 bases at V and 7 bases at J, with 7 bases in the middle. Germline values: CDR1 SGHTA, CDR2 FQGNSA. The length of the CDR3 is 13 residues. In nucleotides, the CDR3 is TGTGCCAGCAGCTTAGCGCTATCGAACACCATATATTTT. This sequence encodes CASSLALSNTIYF.

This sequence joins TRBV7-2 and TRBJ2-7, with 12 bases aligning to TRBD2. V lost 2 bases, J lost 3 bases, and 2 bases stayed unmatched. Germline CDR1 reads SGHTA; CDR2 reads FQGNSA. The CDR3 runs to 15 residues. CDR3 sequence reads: CASSLLAGGLYEQYF. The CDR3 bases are TGTGCCAGCAGCTTACTAGCGGGAGGGCTCTACGAGCAGTACTTC.